These 19 T cell receptor beta chains came from one sample sequenced in a study of human T cells and chemical hapten exposure. TCRdb re-derived calls from the RACE reads in MiXCR, one entry per CDR3 protein. The table has around 300,000 distinct CDR3 sequences, approximately 6.3% seen once. The time point was: patch test 1, 2 weeks after DPC sensitization. The sample's treatment: therapeutic diphenylcyclopropenone sensitization with weekly scalp DPC. The sequenced sample was whole blood, obtained in connection with sensitization to the hapten diphenylcyclopropenone (DPC). Receptors originate from a woman under 30 with alopecia areata. Some clones in this sample may be carry-over from other donors' samples.

This rearrangement joins TRBV12-3 or TRBV12-4 to TRBJ2-1, with TRBD1 matching over 9 bases. With V trimmed by 4 bases and J by 16 bases, 11 bases remained unmatched. The CDR3 contains 13 residues. CDR3 bases: TGTGCCAGCAGTTCTACCGGGACAGGGTTTTGCTTCTTC. This translates into CASSSTGTGFCFF.

This clonotype was seen only a few times. The rearrangement links TRBV7-2 to TRBJ2-2; D could derive from TRBD1 or TRBD2 (5 bases each). V lost 5 bases and J lost 6, with 10 bases in between. Germline V gene lookup returns CDR1 SGHTA and CDR2 FQGNSA. The CDR3 sequence is 13 residues long. CDR3 sequence (DNA): TGTGCCAGCAGCCGTGGGGGACCCGGGGAGCTGTTTTTT. This sequence encodes CASSRGGPGELFF.

This clonotype was seen repeatedly, ten times or more. The chain recombines TRBV13 with TRBJ2-4, with D possibly matching TRBD1 (6 bases). Germline CDR1 is PRHDT and CDR2 is FYEKMQ (reference sequence). The CDR3 runs 14 residues. V was trimmed by 5 bases and J by 2 bases, leaving 10 bases between them. CDR3 nucleotides: TGTGCCAGCAGCAAACAGGGAACCAAAAACATTCAGTACTTC. Translated, it gives CASSKQGTKNIQYF.

This clonotype was seen repeatedly, ten times or more. The chain couples TRBV28 to TRBJ2-7; no definite D call. This CDR3 comprises 13 residues. V gave up 2 bases and J gave up 4 bases, with 9 bases separating them. Germline CDR1 and CDR2: MDHEN and SYDVKM. The CDR3 coding sequence is TGTGCCAGCAGTTTAGACGGTAGATACGAGCAGTACTTC. As protein: CASSLDGRYEQYF.

This clonotype occurred a few times. The chain has TRBV12-3 or TRBV12-4 and TRBJ2-5, with 8 bases aligning to TRBD1. This CDR3 is built from 14 residues. After removal of 6 bases from V and 1 base from J, the junction contained 4 bases not matched to a gene. In DNA form, the CDR3 reads TGTGCCAGCAGCCCTGACAGGGGCCAAGAGACCCAGTACTTC. It translates to CASSPDRGQETQYF.

This clonotype occurred a few times. The chain is built from TRBV7-9 and TRBJ1-5; a possible D gene is TRBD1 (5 bases). The germline CDR1 and CDR2 sequences are SEHNR and FQNEAQ (reference sequence). The V end lost 3 bases, the J end lost 4 bases, and 19 bases lay between the germline ends. The CDR3 runs to 17 residues. The CDR3 nucleotides read TGTGCCAGCAGCTTGGCCCCGAGAGATCAGGGTAATCAGCCCCAGCATTTT. Translation gives CASSLAPRDQGNQPQHF. Full variable domain (outside the CDR3, taken from reference TRBV7-9 and TRBJ1-5): DTGVSQNPRHKITKRGQNVTFRCDPISEHNRLYWYRQTLGQGPEFLTYFQNEAQLEKSRLLSDRFSAERPKGSFSTLEIQRTEQGDSAMYLCASSLAPRDQGNQPQHFGDGTRLSIL.

The gene calls are TRBV6-2 or TRBV6-3 and TRBJ1-2; no clear D gene. Per the germline V gene, CDR1 is MNHEY and CDR2 is SVGEGT. CDR3 size: 14 residues. Deletions cut 6 bases from V and 2 bases from J, with 13 bases between. Here the CDR3 reads CASRRHAVNYGYTF. DNA of the CDR3: TGTGCCAGCAGGCGACATGCCGTGAACTATGGCTACACCTTC.

This clonotype showed up many times. The rearrangement links TRBV28 to TRBJ2-2, with D perhaps being TRBD1 or TRBD2 (5 bases each). V lost 3 bases and J 4 bases, leaving 12 bases between the germline ends. Germline V lookup: CDR1 MDHEN, CDR2 SYDVKM. There are 15 residues in the CDR3. CDR3 protein: CASSLGDPLTGELFF. Written as DNA, the CDR3 is TGTGCCAGCAGTTTGGGGGACCCTCTCACCGGGGAGCTGTTTTTT.

The chain is built from TRBV21-1 and TRBJ1-5; the D call of TRBD1 is as the table states it, not checked on the DNA. TRBV21-1 corresponds to a pseudogene. This CDR3 is 16 amino acids long. This chain's CDR3 is CASSTGGQVNNQPQHF. The CDR3 DNA reads TGTGCCAGCAGCACCGGGGGACAGGTGAACAATCAGCCCCAGCATTTT.

This clonotype has just a few counts. This chain links TRBV24-1 with TRBJ2-5; D unresolved. This CDR3 has 15 amino acids. Trimming took off 0 bases at V and 4 bases at J, with 11 bases between the two ends. Germline-derived CDR1 and CDR2 are KGHDR and SFDVKD. CDR3 coding DNA: TGTGCCACCAGTGATTTGCCCCCGGGCGGAGAGACCCAGTACTTC. This gives the protein CATSDLPPGGETQYF.

Ten or more counts support this clonotype. The V and J genes are TRBV29-1 and TRBJ2-5, with 8 bases identical to TRBD1. There are 13 residues in the CDR3. V trimming: 7 bases; J trimming: 3 bases; junction bases outside the gene matches: 7. Per germline, CDR1 SQVTM and CDR2 ANQGSEA. CDR3 in DNA: TGCAGCGCTAGGGACAGGAGTAAAGAGACCCAGTACTTC. This codes for CSARDRSKETQYF.

This clonotype was detected only a few times. The rearrangement links TRBV20-1 to TRBJ2-6, with 9 bases that match TRBD2. The CDR3 is 15 amino acids. Trimming cost V 6 bases and J 2 bases; bases outside gene matches: 5. Germline loops: CDR1 DFQATT, CDR2 SNEGSKA (reference sequence). Here the CDR3 reads CSAALAGTGANVLTF. The CDR3 DNA reads TGCAGTGCCGCTCTAGCGGGGACTGGGGCCAACGTCCTGACTTTC.

The chain joins TRBV7-9 to TRBJ2-7; the D gene could be TRBD1 or TRBD2 (6 bases each). Trimming left V 5 bases short and J 5 bases short, with 19 bases between. This CDR3 contains 15 residues. Germline V gives CDR1 SEHNR, CDR2 FQNEAQ (reference sequence). The CDR3 nucleotides read TGTGCCAGCAGCCCGGTTGGGGGGCCTCCACACGAGCAGTACTTC. Translated: CASSPVGGPPHEQYF.

This clonotype was picked up many times. This rearrangement joins TRBV25-1 to TRBJ2-7; D is perhaps TRBD1 or TRBD2 (5 bases each). With 6 bases removed from V and 6 bases from J, the gap between germline ends came to 21 bases. Germline CDR1 and CDR2: MGHDK and SYGVNS. The CDR3 has 15 residues. Here the CDR3 reads CASSPSGQGHLEQYF. The CDR3 DNA sequence: TGTGCCAGCAGCCCCTCGGGGCAGGGCCACCTCGAGCAGTACTTC.

This clonotype showed up many times. This chain joins TRBV6-1 and TRBJ2-5; possible D gene TRBD1, 6 bases. Germline V gene data show CDR1 as MNHNS and CDR2 as SASEGT. Deletions cut 4 bases from V and 1 base from J, with 10 bases between. This CDR3 comprises 14 residues. CDR3 sequence: CASSVTGSQETQYF. The CDR3 bases are TGTGCCAGCAGTGTTACAGGGTCCCAAGAGACCCAGTACTTC.

This clonotype was counted ten times or more. V and J are TRBV4-3 and TRBJ2-3; TRBD1 is a possible D gene (5 bases). The germline CDR1 and CDR2 sequences are LGHNA and YSLEER. V lost 0 bases, J lost 0 bases, and 7 bases lay in between. There are 15 residues in the CDR3. The CDR3 region has the DNA TGCGCCAGCAGCCAAGAGGACACCAGCACAGATACGCAGTATTTT. This translates into CASSQEDTSTDTQYF.

The chain uses TRBV5-1 and TRBJ2-5; 8 positions agree with TRBD1. The V gene end was trimmed by 3 bases and the J gene end by 1 base; junction bases not matched to a gene: 8. Germline V gives CDR1 SGHRS, CDR2 YFSETQ. This CDR3 is 16 amino acids long. This CDR3 is CASSSRTGSSQETQYF. CDR3 nucleotides: TGCGCCAGCAGCTCCAGGACAGGGTCGTCCCAAGAGACCCAGTACTTC.

CDR3 nucleotides: TGTGCCAGCAGCCAAGACCCCCGAGGCTACACCTTC. Amino acids: CASSQDPRGYTF. This chain uses TRBV3-1 with TRBJ1-2; D remains unclear. With 0 bases removed from V and 8 bases from J, the gap between germline ends came to 7 bases. In germline, CDR1 is LGHDT, CDR2 YNNKEL (reference sequence). The CDR3 covers 12 residues.

This clonotype was counted ten times or more. The genes are TRBV28 and TRBJ1-6; D is unclear. Germline CDR1 reads MDHEN; CDR2 reads SYDVKM. The ends were cut back, 3 bases at V and 10 bases at J, with 7 bases in the middle. The CDR3 spans 12 residues. The DNA for the CDR3 is TGTGCCAGCAGTTTTAATCCCTCACCCCTCCACTTT. Residues: CASSFNPSPLHF.